In this sample, the clone carrying this T cell receptor (beta chain) turned up many times. Its target is not known. TCRdb analysed the reads with MiXCR anew, one entry per CDR3 protein. The data hold roughly 110,000 distinct CDR3 sequences, with roughly a tenth observed a single time. After removal of 1 base from V and 5 bases from J, the junction contained 6 bases not matched to a gene. The CDR3 has 15 amino acids. The germline V gene encodes CDR1 SGHTA and CDR2 FQGNSA. This sample is part of a study of T cell repertoires in cytomegalovirus infection. Across the study: It was the public TCR beta signatures that indicated both CMV infection and matching HLA type.

The chain carries TRBV7-2 and TRBJ2-3, with 7 bases fitting TRBD2. Sequenced input: PBMCs, sequenced either directly or after in vitro stimulation (not recorded which). This sequence originates from a human donor in good health (CMV status not recorded). Some clones in this sample may be carry-over from other donors' samples. In DNA form, the CDR3 reads TGTGCCAGCAGCTTAGGGGGAGGGCAGAGAGATACGCAGTATTTT. It encodes CASSLGGGQRDTQYF.